The clone carrying this T cell receptor (beta chain) was counted between two and nine times. The entry originates in a study of identical twins. With template switching, a universal primer site was added, and the cDNA carried unique molecular identifiers. TCRdb reprocessed the 5' RACE reads via MiXCR and lists one record per CDR3 protein. The sample carries 1.5 million or so distinct CDR3 sequences, about 30% recorded once. The CDR3 length is 14 residues. Germline CDR1 reads LGHDT; CDR2 reads YNNKEL (reference sequence). With V trimmed by 3 bases and J by 11 bases, 11 bases remained unmatched. Sequencing input: cord blood. This clonotype originated in a newborn girl in good health. This chain uses TRBV3-1 with TRBJ1-1; TRBD1 matches at 8 bases. The CDR3 reads CASSHGHRGMWAFF. In DNA form, the CDR3 reads TGTGCCAGCAGCCACGGCCACAGGGGGATGTGGGCTTTCTTT.